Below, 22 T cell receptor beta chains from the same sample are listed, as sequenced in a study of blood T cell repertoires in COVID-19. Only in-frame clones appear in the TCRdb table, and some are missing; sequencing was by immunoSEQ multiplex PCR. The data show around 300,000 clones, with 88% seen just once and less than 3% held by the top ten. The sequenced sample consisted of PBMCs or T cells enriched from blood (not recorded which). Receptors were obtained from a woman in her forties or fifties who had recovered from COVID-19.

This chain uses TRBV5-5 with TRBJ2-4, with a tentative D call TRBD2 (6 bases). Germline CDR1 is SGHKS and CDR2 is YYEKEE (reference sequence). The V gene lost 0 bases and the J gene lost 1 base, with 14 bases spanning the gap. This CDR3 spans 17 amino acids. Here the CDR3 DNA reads TGTGCCAGCAGCTTGGCCGCGACTAGTACGGCCAAAAACATTCAGTACTTC. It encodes CASSLAATSTAKNIQYF.

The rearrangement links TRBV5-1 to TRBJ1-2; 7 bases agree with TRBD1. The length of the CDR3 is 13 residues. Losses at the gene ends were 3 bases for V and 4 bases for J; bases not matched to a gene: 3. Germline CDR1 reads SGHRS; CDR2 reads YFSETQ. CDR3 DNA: TGCGCCAGCAGCTCCGGGACAGTCTATGGCTACACCTTC. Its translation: CASSSGTVYGYTF.

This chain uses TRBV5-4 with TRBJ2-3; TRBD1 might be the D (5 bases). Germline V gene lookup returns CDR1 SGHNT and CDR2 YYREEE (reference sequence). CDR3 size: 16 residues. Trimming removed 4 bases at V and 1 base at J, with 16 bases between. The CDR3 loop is CASSPTGFSRTDTQYF. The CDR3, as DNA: TGTGCCAGCAGCCCCACAGGCTTCTCGCGCACAGATACGCAGTATTTT.

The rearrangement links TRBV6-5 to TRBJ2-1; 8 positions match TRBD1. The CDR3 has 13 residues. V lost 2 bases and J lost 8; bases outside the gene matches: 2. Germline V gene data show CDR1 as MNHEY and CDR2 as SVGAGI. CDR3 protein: CASSYHRGDEQFF. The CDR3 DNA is TGTGCCAGCAGTTACCACAGGGGGGATGAGCAGTTCTTC.

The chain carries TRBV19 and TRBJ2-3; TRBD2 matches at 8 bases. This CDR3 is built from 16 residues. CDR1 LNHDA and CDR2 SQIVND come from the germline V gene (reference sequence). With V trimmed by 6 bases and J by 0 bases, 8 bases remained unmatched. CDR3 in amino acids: CASRRTSPTSTDTQYF. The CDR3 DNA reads TGTGCCAGTAGGAGGACTAGCCCCACTAGCACAGATACGCAGTATTTT.

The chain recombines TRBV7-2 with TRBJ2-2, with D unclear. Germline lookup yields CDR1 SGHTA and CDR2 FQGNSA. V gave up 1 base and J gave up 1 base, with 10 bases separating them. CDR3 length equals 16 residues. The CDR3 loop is CASSLGQAMNTGELFF. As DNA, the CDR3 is TGTGCCAGCAGCTTAGGGCAGGCCATGAACACCGGGGAGCTGTTTTTT. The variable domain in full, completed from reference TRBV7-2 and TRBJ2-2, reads GAGVSQSPSNKVTEKGKDVELRCDPISGHTALYWYRQSLGQGLEFLIYFQGNSAPDKSGLPSDRFSAERTGGSVSTLTIQRTQQEDSAVYLCASSLGQAMNTGELFFGEGSRLTVL.

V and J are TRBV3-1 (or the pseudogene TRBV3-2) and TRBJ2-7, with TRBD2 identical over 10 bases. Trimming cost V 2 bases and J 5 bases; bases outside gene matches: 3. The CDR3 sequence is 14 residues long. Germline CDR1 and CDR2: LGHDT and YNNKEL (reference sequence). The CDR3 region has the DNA TGTGCCAGCAGCCAACTAGCGGGAGTTAACGAGCAGTACTTC. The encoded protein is CASSQLAGVNEQYF.

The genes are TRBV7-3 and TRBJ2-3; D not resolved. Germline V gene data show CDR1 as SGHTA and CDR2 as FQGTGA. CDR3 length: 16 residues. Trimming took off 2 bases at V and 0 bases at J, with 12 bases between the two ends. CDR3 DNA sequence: TGTGCCAGCAGCTTAGGGCCAGGCTCTAGCACAGATACGCAGTATTTT. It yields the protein CASSLGPGSSTDTQYF.

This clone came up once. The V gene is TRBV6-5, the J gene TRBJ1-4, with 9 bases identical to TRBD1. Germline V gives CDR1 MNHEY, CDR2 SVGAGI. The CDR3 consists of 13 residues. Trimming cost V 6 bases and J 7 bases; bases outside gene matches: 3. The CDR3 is CASRRDRAEKLFF. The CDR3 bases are TGTGCCAGCAGAAGGGACAGGGCTGAAAAACTGTTTTTT.

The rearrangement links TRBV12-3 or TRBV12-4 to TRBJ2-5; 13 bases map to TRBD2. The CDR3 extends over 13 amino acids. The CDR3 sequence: CACRLAGGETQYF. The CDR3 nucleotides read TGTGCGTGTCGACTAGCGGGAGGAGAGACCCAGTACTTC.

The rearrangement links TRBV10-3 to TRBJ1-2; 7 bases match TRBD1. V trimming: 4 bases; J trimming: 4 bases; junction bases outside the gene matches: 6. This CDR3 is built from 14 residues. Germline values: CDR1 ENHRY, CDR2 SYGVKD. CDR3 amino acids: CAISAPGQIYGYTF. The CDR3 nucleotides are TGTGCCATCAGTGCACCGGGACAGATCTATGGCTACACCTTC.

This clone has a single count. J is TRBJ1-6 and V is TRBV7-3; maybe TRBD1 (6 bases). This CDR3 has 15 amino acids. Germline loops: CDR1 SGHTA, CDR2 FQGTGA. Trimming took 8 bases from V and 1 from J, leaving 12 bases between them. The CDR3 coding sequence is TGTGCCAGCGCGTTGAGGGGGTCCTATAATTCACCCCTCCACTTT. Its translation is CASALRGSYNSPLHF.

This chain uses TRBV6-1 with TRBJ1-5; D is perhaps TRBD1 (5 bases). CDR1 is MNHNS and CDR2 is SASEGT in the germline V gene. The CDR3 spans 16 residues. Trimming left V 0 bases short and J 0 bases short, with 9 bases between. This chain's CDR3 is CASSEAGTYSNQPQHF. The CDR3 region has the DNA TGTGCCAGCAGTGAAGCAGGGACTTATAGCAATCAGCCCCAGCATTTT.

In DNA form, the CDR3 reads TGTGCCAGCAGCTTAAGGACTTCCGTCCGGGATGAGCAGTTCTTC. As protein: CASSLRTSVRDEQFF. The chain carries TRBV7-2 and TRBJ2-1; D might be TRBD2 (5 bases). V lost 2 bases, J lost 8 bases, and 16 bases lay in between. Germline values: CDR1 SGHTA, CDR2 FQGNSA. The CDR3 extends over 15 amino acids.

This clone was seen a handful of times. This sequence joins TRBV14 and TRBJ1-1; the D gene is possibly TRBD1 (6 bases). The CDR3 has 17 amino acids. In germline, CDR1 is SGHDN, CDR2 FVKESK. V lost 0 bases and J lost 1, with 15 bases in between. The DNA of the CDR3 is TGTGCCAGCAGCCAAGATTCCACAGGGCTGAGGAACACTGAAGCTTTCTTT. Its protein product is CASSQDSTGLRNTEAFF.

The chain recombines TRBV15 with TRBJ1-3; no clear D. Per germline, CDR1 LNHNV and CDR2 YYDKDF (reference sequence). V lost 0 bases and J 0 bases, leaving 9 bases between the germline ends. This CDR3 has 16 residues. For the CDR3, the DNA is TGTGCCACCAGCAGAGATCCCGTGTTCTCTGGAAACACCATATATTTT. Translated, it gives CATSRDPVFSGNTIYF.

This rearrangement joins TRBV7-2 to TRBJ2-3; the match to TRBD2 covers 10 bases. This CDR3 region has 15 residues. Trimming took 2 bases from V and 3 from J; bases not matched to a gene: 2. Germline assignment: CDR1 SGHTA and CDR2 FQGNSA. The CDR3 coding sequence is TGTGCCAGCAGCTTAATGACTAGCGGGACAGATACGCAGTATTTT. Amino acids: CASSLMTSGTDTQYF. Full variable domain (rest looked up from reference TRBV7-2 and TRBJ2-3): GAGVSQSPSNKVTEKGKDVELRCDPISGHTALYWYRQSLGQGLEFLIYFQGNSAPDKSGLPSDRFSAERTGGSVSTLTIQRTQQEDSAVYLCASSLMTSGTDTQYFGPGTRLTVL.

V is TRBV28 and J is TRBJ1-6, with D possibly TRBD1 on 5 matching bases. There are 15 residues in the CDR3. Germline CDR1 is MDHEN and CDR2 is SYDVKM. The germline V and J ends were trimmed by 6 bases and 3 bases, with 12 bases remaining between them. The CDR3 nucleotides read TGTGCCAGCAGGGGGGGAGGGGTCTATAATTCACCCCTCCACTTT. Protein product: CASRGGGVYNSPLHF.

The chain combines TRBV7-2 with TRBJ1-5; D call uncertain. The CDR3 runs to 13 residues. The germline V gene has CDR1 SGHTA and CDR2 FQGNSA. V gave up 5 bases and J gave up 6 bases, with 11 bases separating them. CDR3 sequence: CASSPYPSQPQHF. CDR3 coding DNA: TGTGCCAGCAGCCCTTACCCTAGTCAGCCCCAGCATTTT.

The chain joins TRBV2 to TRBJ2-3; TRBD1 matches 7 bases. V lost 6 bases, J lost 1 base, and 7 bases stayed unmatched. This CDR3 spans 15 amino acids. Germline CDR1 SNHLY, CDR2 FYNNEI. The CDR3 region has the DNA TGTGCCAGCAGAAGGACAGGTGTCCGCACAGATACGCAGTATTTT. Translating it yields CASRRTGVRTDTQYF.

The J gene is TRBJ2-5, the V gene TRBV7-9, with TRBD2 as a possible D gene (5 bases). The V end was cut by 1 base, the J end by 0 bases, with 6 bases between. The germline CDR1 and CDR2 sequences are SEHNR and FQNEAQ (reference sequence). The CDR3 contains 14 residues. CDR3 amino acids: CASSLETNQETQYF. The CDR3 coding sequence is TGTGCCAGCAGCTTAGAGACTAACCAAGAGACCCAGTACTTC. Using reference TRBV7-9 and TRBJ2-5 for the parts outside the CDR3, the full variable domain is DTGVSQNPRHKITKRGQNVTFRCDPISEHNRLYWYRQTLGQGPEFLTYFQNEAQLEKSRLLSDRFSAERPKGSFSTLEIQRTEQGDSAMYLCASSLETNQETQYFGPGTRLLVL.

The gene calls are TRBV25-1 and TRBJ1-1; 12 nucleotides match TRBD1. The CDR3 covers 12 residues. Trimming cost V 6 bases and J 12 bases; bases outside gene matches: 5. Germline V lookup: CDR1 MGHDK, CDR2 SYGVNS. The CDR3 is CASSSGQGASFF. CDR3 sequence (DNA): TGTGCCAGCAGCTCGGGACAGGGGGCATCTTTCTTT.